This paragraph covers one T cell receptor beta chain sequence. TCRdb's table, derived via immunoSEQ multiplex PCR, lists solely in-frame clones and lacks some. In the table there are more than 200,000 clones, around 84% of which are singletons. It was during active infection that Seattle patients were enrolled and then longitudinally followed. These data belong to a study of blood T cell repertoires in COVID-19. On the study more broadly: The cDNA or gDNA used as material had been derived from T cells, B-cell-depleted T cells, or PBMCs.

The TCR sequence derives from a woman of 80 years or more with COVID-19, enrolled during active disease. Sequencing was performed on peripheral blood.

The CDR3 bases are TGCACCAGCAGCGGCCCTTACAATGAGCAGTTCTTC. Amino acids: CTSSGPYNEQFF. V is TRBV1 and J is TRBJ2-1; TRBD1, the table's D call, was not compared with the DNA. TRBV1 is listed as a pseudogene. The CDR3 totals 12 residues.